This TCR beta chain was profiled in a study of post-analysis software for immune sequencing data. Overall study results and limits: Higher frequency in patients than in controls was seen for about 5 TRBV segments, with TRBV5-6, TRBV5-1 and TRBV20-1 among them.

This clonotype turned up a few times. Antigen: not known. The germline CDR1 and CDR2 sequences are MNHEY and SVGAGI. V gave up 0 bases and J gave up 7 bases; unmatched junction bases: 6. The CDR3 is 16 amino acids. Prepared TCR beta cDNA libraries contained unique molecular identifiers. TCRdb fed the PCR reads into MiXCR, producing one record per CDR3 protein. Here the sample spans 600,000 to 700,000 distinct CDR3 sequences, over 45% being singletons. The specimen sequenced was blood. The source of this sequence is a girl under 10 years old with multiple sclerosis. The chain carries TRBV6-5 and TRBJ1-6, with 7 bases matching TRBD1. The CDR3 bases are TGTGCCAGCAGTTACTCGTCAGGGGGAGTGAATTCACCCCTCCACTTT. It encodes CASSYSSGGVNSPLHF.